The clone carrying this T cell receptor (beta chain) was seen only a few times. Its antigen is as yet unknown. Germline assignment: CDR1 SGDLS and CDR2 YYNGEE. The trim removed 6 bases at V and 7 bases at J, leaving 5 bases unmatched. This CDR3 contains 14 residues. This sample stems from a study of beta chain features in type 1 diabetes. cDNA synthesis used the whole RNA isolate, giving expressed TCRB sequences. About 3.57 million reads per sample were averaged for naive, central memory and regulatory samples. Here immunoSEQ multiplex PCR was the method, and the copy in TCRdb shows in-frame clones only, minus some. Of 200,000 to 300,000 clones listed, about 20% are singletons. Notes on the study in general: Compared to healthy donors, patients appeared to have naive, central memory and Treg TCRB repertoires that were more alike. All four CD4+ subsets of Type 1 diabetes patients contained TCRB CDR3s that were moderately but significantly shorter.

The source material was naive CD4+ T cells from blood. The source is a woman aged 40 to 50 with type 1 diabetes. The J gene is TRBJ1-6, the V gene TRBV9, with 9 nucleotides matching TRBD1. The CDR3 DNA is TGTGCCAGCAACCGGGACAGGGAGAATTCACCCCTCCACTTT. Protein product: CASNRDRENSPLHF.